The sequence of this T cell receptor (beta chain) was determined in a study of control samples from healthy donors and cancer patients. CDR1 is SGHRS and CDR2 is YFSETQ in the germline V gene. This CDR3 contains 14 residues. V lost 0 bases and J lost 11; bases outside the gene matches: 9. Clones were read by immunoSEQ multiplex PCR, and TCRdb kept only the in-frame ones, dropping some. The profile shows over 100,000 clones, less than 95% of them singletons. V usage is TRBV5-1 and J usage is TRBJ2-7; the match to TRBD1 covers 9 bases. This TCR was sampled from a human donor in good health. The donor label of this sample is uncertain. Material for sequencing was blood. The chain's CDR3 is CASSLGGRTGVKYF. For the CDR3, the DNA is TGCGCCAGCAGCTTGGGAGGGCGGACAGGGGTGAAGTACTTC.